The 23 T cell receptor beta chains in this list originate from one sample, sequenced in a study of T-cell memory formation after mild COVID-19. Using its own MiXCR run on the 5' RACE reads, TCRdb lists one record per CDR3 protein. The table records about 340,000 distinct CDR3 sequences, 13% to 15% of them present only once. The sample consisted of PBMCs or a T cell subset sorted from them (not recorded which). These receptors came from a man younger than 35 who had mild COVID-19 (a few samples of this study predate the infection). Cell type and time point are not known.

In this sample, this clonotype turned up a few times. This chain uses TRBV11-3 with TRBJ2-5; 8 nucleotides match TRBD2. This CDR3 region has 15 residues. Trimming at V came to 4 bases and at J to 2 bases, leaving 6 bases not matched to a gene. CDR1 is SGHNT, CDR2 YENEEA, per germline. The CDR3: CASSSGTRIQETQYF. CDR3 in DNA: TGTGCCAGCAGCTCTGGGACTAGAATACAAGAGACCCAGTACTTC.

J is TRBJ2-3 and V is TRBV7-8; no reliable D call. V lost 5 bases, J lost 5 bases, and 8 bases lay in between. Germline CDR1 is SGHVS and CDR2 is FQNEAQ. CDR3 size: 12 residues. The CDR3: CASSQNLDTQYF. The CDR3 region has the DNA TGTGCCAGCAGCCAAAACTTAGATACGCAGTATTTT.

J is TRBJ1-1 and V is TRBV12-3 or TRBV12-4; no firm D call. The CDR3 length is 13 residues. Trimming removed 3 bases at V and 5 bases at J, with 10 bases between. The CDR3 nucleotides read TGTGCCAGCAGTTTCGGTGGGAGAACTGAAGCTTTCTTT. This codes for CASSFGGRTEAFF.

This clonotype was seen a handful of times. The chain recombines TRBV29-1 with TRBJ2-7, with 7 bases that match TRBD1. CDR3 length equals 11 residues. Germline CDR1 SQVTM, CDR2 ANQGSEA. With V trimmed by 5 bases and J by 5 bases, 3 bases remained unmatched. The CDR3 sequence is CSVRQGHEQYF. The CDR3 DNA is TGCAGCGTTCGACAGGGCCACGAGCAGTACTTC.

This clonotype has more than one count but fewer than ten. The genes are TRBV6-6 and TRBJ1-4, with no clear D. This CDR3 has 14 residues. V lost 8 bases and J 7 bases, leaving 17 bases between the germline ends. CDR1 and CDR2 from the germline V gene are MNHNY and SVGAGI (reference sequence). CDR3 sequence reads: CASEGPTGGEKLFF. The CDR3 DNA sequence: TGTGCCAGCGAGGGCCCTACCGGTGGTGAAAAACTGTTTTTT.

This clonotype was observed a handful of times. The gene calls are TRBV10-2 and TRBJ2-5, with 7 bases lining up with TRBD1. CDR1 and CDR2 (germline): WSHSY, SAAADI. V shed 6 bases, J shed 5 bases, and the junction held 18 bases outside the gene matches. The CDR3 extends over 17 amino acids. The CDR3 DNA reads TGCGCCAGCAGAACAGGGGCGAGCCGTTATGCAGTGGAGACCCAGTACTTC. Protein: CASRTGASRYAVETQYF.

The table lists this clonotype with a few counts. The rearrangement uses TRBV12-3 or TRBV12-4 and TRBJ2-2; D remains ambiguous. CDR3 length: 15 residues. Trimming took off 6 bases at V and 1 base at J, with 12 bases between the two ends. The CDR3 region is CASSPSLGNTGELFF. The CDR3 region has the DNA TGTGCCAGCAGCCCATCTTTAGGGAACACCGGGGAGCTGTTTTTT.

This clonotype was detected only a few times. The rearrangement joins TRBV20-1 to TRBJ2-5; 13 positions match TRBD2. V lost 3 bases to trimming and J lost 4 bases; unmatched junction nucleotides: 8. This CDR3 spans 16 amino acids. CDR1 is DFQATT, CDR2 SNEGSKA, per germline (reference sequence). CDR3 DNA: TGCAGTGCTAGGGGAACTAGCGGGGGGGCTTTAGAGACCCAGTACTTC. Translated, it gives CSARGTSGGALETQYF.

This chain connects TRBV7-8 to TRBJ1-5; the D is unclear. Germline-derived CDR1 and CDR2 are SGHVS and FQNEAQ. The V end lost 4 bases, the J end lost 2 bases, and 12 bases lay between the germline ends. This CDR3 has 15 residues. In DNA, the CDR3 is TGTGCCAGCAGCTCAGTTAGCTCTGGCAATCAGCCCCAGCATTTT. This encodes CASSSVSSGNQPQHF.

This clonotype has only a few counts. The gene calls are TRBV18 and TRBJ2-1; TRBD2 matches 9 bases. The CDR3 runs to 14 residues. CDR1 is KGHSH, CDR2 LQKENI, per germline. Germline trimming cut 0 bases from V and 8 bases from J; bases unmatched to any gene: 2. The CDR3 coding sequence is TGTGCCAGCTCACCACCGGTAGCGGGGGATGAGCAGTTCTTC. Translated: CASSPPVAGDEQFF.

V gene TRBV3-1 combines with J gene TRBJ2-7; D is ambiguous. V lost 3 bases and J lost 3, with 6 bases in between. CDR1 is LGHDT, CDR2 YNNKEL, per germline (reference sequence). The CDR3 is 12 amino acids. The DNA of the CDR3 is TGTGCCAGCAGCCACTCCGGCTACGAGCAGTACTTC. Protein sequence: CASSHSGYEQYF.

Concerning this clonotype itself: One end of the junction fails to match germline, which may point to a read error. The CDR3 DNA follows: TGTTCCAGCAGTTACTCATGGAACAGCAATCAGCCCCAGCATTTT. This encodes CSSSYSWNSNQPQHF. The gene calls are TRBV6-5 and TRBJ1-5; no clear D. CDR1 is MNHEY and CDR2 is SVGAGI in the germline V gene. There are 15 residues in the CDR3.

This chain joins TRBV12-3 or TRBV12-4 and TRBJ1-1; tentatively, D is TRBD1 (6 bases). V lost 5 bases and J 3 bases, leaving 10 bases between the germline ends. This CDR3 has 13 amino acids. CDR3 in DNA: TGTGCCAGCAGTCCCAGGGGTTACACTGAAGCTTTCTTT. This gives the protein CASSPRGYTEAFF.

This clonotype occurred once. The CDR3 spells CASTYGQGNGYTF. DNA of the CDR3: TGTGCCAGTACCTACGGACAGGGAAACGGCTACACCTTC. The chain employs TRBV19 and TRBJ1-2, with TRBD1 matching over 8 bases. CDR1 LNHDA and CDR2 SQIVND come from the germline V gene (reference sequence). Trimming took 7 bases from V and 8 from J; bases not matched to a gene: 9. The CDR3 is made up of 13 amino acids.

The V call is TRBV7-3, the J call TRBJ1-1; the D gene is possibly TRBD1 (6 bases). Germline assignment: CDR1 SGHTA and CDR2 FQGTGA. Deletions cut 2 bases from V and 2 bases from J, with 18 bases between. This CDR3 contains 17 residues. CDR3 region: CASSLWALEGGNTEAFF. CDR3 in DNA: TGTGCCAGCAGCTTATGGGCCCTTGAGGGGGGAAACACTGAAGCTTTCTTT.

This clonotype was seen only a few times. J is TRBJ1-1 and V is TRBV6-5, with D tentatively TRBD1 (6 bases). Germline lookup yields CDR1 MNHEY and CDR2 SVGAGI. The length of the CDR3 is 14 residues. Trimming pared 2 bases from V and 9 bases from J, leaving 16 bases between. The CDR3 here is CASSYRDRRTKAFF. CDR3 bases: TGTGCCAGCAGTTACCGTGACAGGCGGACGAAAGCTTTCTTT.

In its sample, this clonotype was seen a few times. The chain couples TRBV7-6 to TRBJ2-7; 9 bases match TRBD2. J lost 7 bases, V lost 8 bases, and 12 bases had no gene match. Germline CDR1 SGHVS, CDR2 FNYEAQ. The CDR3 totals 14 residues. The chain's CDR3 is CASGAGGGAREQYF. The CDR3 nucleotides read TGTGCCAGCGGGGCCGGCGGGGGGGCGAGGGAGCAGTACTTC.

This clonotype was found a few times. This chain connects TRBV20-1 to TRBJ2-5; D is unclear. Germline V gives CDR1 DFQATT, CDR2 SNEGSKA (reference sequence). The CDR3 extends over 15 amino acids. V was pared by 1 base and J by 3 bases, with 15 bases between. In nucleotides, the CDR3 is TGCAGTGCTAGAGGCCCTACGGTGGCTAAAGAGACCCAGTACTTC. Amino acids: CSARGPTVAKETQYF.

Here the CDR3 reads CASSLRIKDHEQYV. The CDR3 region has the DNA TGTGCCAGCAGCTTAAGGATCAAGGACCACGAGCAGTACGTC. The chain is built from TRBV5-6 and TRBJ2-7; D gene unclear. Germline assignment: CDR1 SGHDT and CDR2 YYEEEE. With 2 bases removed from V and 5 bases from J, the gap between germline ends came to 14 bases. CDR3 size: 14 residues.

This chain links TRBV18 with TRBJ1-6; D perhaps matches TRBD1 (5 bases). Deletions cut 6 bases from V and 10 bases from J, with 19 bases between. Germline values: CDR1 KGHSH, CDR2 LQKENI. CDR3 length: 15 residues. CDR3 DNA sequence: TGTGCCAGCTCGCGCGCCGGTCACAGGAGCTCACCCCTCCACTTT. It codes for CASSRAGHRSSPLHF.

The chain recombines TRBV5-1 with TRBJ2-5; 7 nucleotides agree with TRBD1. The CDR3 totals 15 residues. With 5 bases clipped from V and 2 bases from J, the junction kept 9 bases outside the gene matches. Germline lookup yields CDR1 SGHRS and CDR2 YFSETQ. CDR3 nucleotides: TGCGCCAGCAGACCTGGACAGGCGCGACAAGAGACCCAGTACTTC. As protein: CASRPGQARQETQYF.

The genes are TRBV6-5 and TRBJ1-3; D is perhaps TRBD1 (6 bases). Trimming left V 0 bases short and J 0 bases short, with 6 bases between. The CDR3 has 15 amino acids. CDR1 and CDR2 from the germline V gene are MNHEY and SVGAGI. CDR3 DNA sequence: TGTGCCAGCAGTTACTCCAGGGGCTCTGGAAACACCATATATTTT. This translates into CASSYSRGSGNTIYF.

This clonotype was detected only a few times. The CDR3 DNA is TGTGCCAGCAGCTCCGGGACAGGAGCCTACGAGCAGTACTTC. The encoded protein is CASSSGTGAYEQYF. The rearrangement joins TRBV5-6 to TRBJ2-7; 8 nucleotides match TRBD1. The V gene end was trimmed by 3 bases and the J gene end by 2 bases; junction bases not matched to a gene: 4. Germline V gene sequence: CDR1 SGHDT, CDR2 YYEEEE. This CDR3 has 14 residues.